The entry below gives a single T cell receptor beta chain sequence along with its context. The sample is drawn from a study of PD-L1 blockade in urothelial cancer. About the research overall: Analyses used blood from 3 weeks (second dose) and 6 weeks after treatment start.

Each PCR reaction had synthetic TCR analog templates spiked into it. Measured with immunoSEQ multiplex PCR; TCRdb has only the in-frame clones, and not every one. The data show tens of thousands of clones, around 80% seen once. The source of this sequence is a man aged 65-85 years with urothelial cancer. This sample comprised PBMCs, obtained around atezolizumab (anti-PD-L1) treatment.

This CDR3 reads CASSKGQGRQETYNEQFF. CDR3 DNA: TGTGCCAGCAGCAAGGGACAGGGGCGCCAGGAAACCTACAATGAGCAGTTCTTC. The chain carries TRBV21-1 and TRBJ2-1; TRBD1 is the table's D call, not checked against the DNA. TRBV21-1 is a recognized pseudogene. This CDR3 is built from 18 residues.